This passage covers 24 T cell receptor beta chains from one sample sequenced in a study of T cell clones after liver transplantation. Measured with immunoSEQ multiplex PCR; TCRdb has only the in-frame clones, and not every one. The sample lists tens of thousands of clones, just under 95% occurring once. The material was CD8+ T cells from blood, obtained 12 months after liver transplant. The receptor source for this set is a human patient who received a liver transplant. These T cells may partly come from the graft donor.

This rearrangement joins TRBV30 to TRBJ2-1; 11 bases fit TRBD2. V was pared by 5 bases and J by 4 bases, with 7 bases of the junction left unmatched. Germline-derived CDR1 and CDR2 are GTSNPN and SVGIG (reference sequence). The CDR3 covers 15 residues. CDR3 sequence reads: CAWEVLAGGYNEQFF. CDR3 coding DNA: TGTGCCTGGGAGGTCTTAGCGGGAGGGTACAATGAGCAGTTCTTC.

The J gene is TRBJ1-5, the V gene TRBV11-2; D not certain. The V gene lost 5 bases and the J gene lost 1 base, with 9 bases spanning the gap. This CDR3 comprises 14 residues. Germline CDR1 is SGHAT and CDR2 is FQNNGV. CDR3 protein: CASSRGPSNQPQHF. CDR3 DNA sequence: TGTGCCAGCAGCCGAGGACCGAGCAATCAGCCCCAGCATTTT.

The chain recombines TRBV6-5 with TRBJ2-7; possible D gene TRBD1, 5 bases. The germline V and J ends were trimmed by 7 bases and 3 bases, with 13 bases remaining between them. The length of the CDR3 is 13 residues. Germline assignment: CDR1 MNHEY and CDR2 SVGAGI. CDR3 sequence: CASTKGFSYEQYF. The CDR3 nucleotides are TGTGCCAGCACCAAGGGGTTCAGCTACGAGCAGTACTTC.

The chain joins TRBV30 to TRBJ1-1, with 8 bases matching TRBD1. The V and J ends lost 0 bases and 6 bases, in that order; junction bases with no gene match: 6. The CDR3 sequence is 14 residues long. CDR1 is GTSNPN, CDR2 SVGIG, per germline (reference sequence). CDR3 amino acids: CAWSVFMGQAEAFF. DNA for the CDR3: TGTGCCTGGAGTGTATTCATGGGACAGGCTGAAGCTTTCTTT.

This clone occurred once. V is TRBV19 and J is TRBJ2-7; D is unclear. The CDR3 length is 13 residues. Germline CDR1 is LNHDA and CDR2 is SQIVND (reference sequence). V lost 1 base to trimming and J lost 0 bases, with 4 bases between them. The CDR3 sequence is CASSIGHSYEQYF. As DNA, the CDR3 is TGTGCCAGTAGTATAGGACACTCCTACGAGCAGTACTTC.

On this clone itself: The same CDR3 also results from other DNA sequences found in this sample. J is TRBJ2-7 and V is TRBV5-6; 7 bases line up with TRBD2. CDR3 length equals 12 residues. Per germline, CDR1 SGHDT and CDR2 YYEEEE. Trimming at V came to 4 bases and at J to 4 bases, leaving 2 bases not matched to a gene. The CDR3 DNA reads as TGTGCCAGCAGCCCGGGGGGATACGAGCAGTACTTC. Encoded protein: CASSPGGYEQYF.

The V call is TRBV7-8, the J call TRBJ2-7, with a tentative D call TRBD1 (7 bases). The CDR3 loop spans 15 amino acids. Germline V gene data show CDR1 as SGHVS and CDR2 as FQNEAQ. V was trimmed by 3 bases and J by 1 base, leaving 13 bases between them. This CDR3 reads CASSFRRDSSYEQYF. The CDR3 region has the DNA TGTGCCAGCAGCTTCCGGAGGGACAGTTCCTACGAGCAGTACTTC. The full variable domain, completed using reference TRBV7-8 and TRBJ2-7, is GAGVSQSPRYKVAKRGQDVALRCDPISGHVSLFWYQQALGQGPEFLTYFQNEAQLDKSGLPSDRFFAERPEGSVSTLKIQRTQQEDSAVYLCASSFRRDSSYEQYFGPGTRLTVT.

The J gene is TRBJ2-4, the V gene TRBV7-9; D unresolved. The V end lost 4 bases, the J end lost 0 bases, and 10 bases lay between the germline ends. Germline-derived CDR1 and CDR2 are SEHNR and FQNEAQ (reference sequence). CDR3 length: 15 amino acids. The CDR3 sequence is CASSSSLLAKNIQYF. CDR3 coding DNA: TGTGCCAGCAGCTCGAGTCTTCTAGCCAAAAACATTCAGTACTTC. The whole variable domain, remainder taken from reference TRBV7-9 and TRBJ2-4, is DTGVSQNPRHKITKRGQNVTFRCDPISEHNRLYWYRQTLGQGPEFLTYFQNEAQLEKSRLLSDRFSAERPKGSFSTLEIQRTEQGDSAMYLCASSSSLLAKNIQYFGAGTRLSVL.

The chain employs TRBV27 and TRBJ2-5; perhaps TRBD2 as D (5 bases). The end of the DNA aligns better with TRBJ2-7, so the J call may be wrong. This CDR3 comprises 13 residues. CDR1 is MNHEY, CDR2 SMNVEV, per germline (reference sequence). CDR3 sequence: CASSSTSSYEQYF. DNA for the CDR3: TGTGCCAGCAGTTCCACTAGCTCCTACGAGCAGTACTTC.

The genes are TRBV4-2 and TRBJ1-4, with D unclear. V was trimmed by 0 bases and J by 8 bases, leaving 13 bases between them. CDR1 and CDR2 from the germline V gene are LGHNA and YNFKEQ. This CDR3 contains 15 residues. DNA of the CDR3: TGTGCCAGCAGCCAAGAGGTTCCAGTCGGAGAAAAACTGTTTTTT. It yields the protein CASSQEVPVGEKLFF.

The rearrangement uses TRBV9 and TRBJ1-1; D call uncertain. Germline-derived CDR1 and CDR2 are SGDLS and YYNGEE. The CDR3 runs to 12 residues. V gave up 4 bases and J gave up 4 bases, with 8 bases separating them. In DNA form, the CDR3 reads TGTGCCAGCAGCCCTCCGTCCACTGAAGCTTTCTTT. This sequence encodes CASSPPSTEAFF.

The CDR3 coding sequence is TGTGCCAGCAGCTGGGGGGACGCCAAGAGCGCCGGGGAGCTGTTTTTT. This translates into CASSWGDAKSAGELFF. V gene TRBV5-5 combines with J gene TRBJ2-2; a possible D gene is TRBD2 (6 bases). Germline lookup yields CDR1 SGHKS and CDR2 YYEKEE (reference sequence). This CDR3 has 16 residues. V lost 3 bases, J lost 6 bases, and 18 bases lay in between.

The rearrangement joins TRBV7-9 to TRBJ1-5; no clear D. CDR1 is SEHNR, CDR2 FQNEAQ, per germline (reference sequence). Trimming removed 5 bases from V and 2 bases from J, with 16 bases in between. This CDR3 has 16 residues. CDR3 in DNA: TGTGCCAGCAGCCAGGAACGGTGGGAGGGCAATCAGCCCCAGCATTTT. Residues: CASSQERWEGNQPQHF.

CDR3 coding DNA: TGCGCCAGCAGCCAAGATTCGGGTGGGCGCGTTGAGCAGTTCTTC. This translates into CASSQDSGGRVEQFF. The J gene is TRBJ2-1, the V gene TRBV4-3; D call uncertain. Germline CDR1 LGHNA, CDR2 YSLEER. V was shortened by 0 bases and J by 9 bases, with 15 bases between the two germline ends. CDR3 size: 15 residues.

V and J are TRBV13 and TRBJ1-1; the D gene is possibly TRBD1 (5 bases). The germline CDR1 and CDR2 sequences are PRHDT and FYEKMQ (reference sequence). CDR3 length equals 15 residues. The V end was cut by 5 bases, the J end by 3 bases, with 16 bases between. CDR3 nucleotide sequence: TGTGCCAGCAGCCCGGAGGGCGGAGGGGACACTGAAGCTTTCTTT. Translation gives CASSPEGGGDTEAFF.

The CDR3 here is CASSPPEGWYEQYF. As DNA, the CDR3 is TGTGCCAGCAGCCCCCCCGAGGGGTGGTACGAGCAGTACTTC. The J gene is TRBJ2-7, the V gene TRBV7-9, with D perhaps being TRBD1 or TRBD2 (5 bases each). The CDR3 runs 14 residues. Trimming removed 5 bases from V and 4 bases from J, with 15 bases in between. The germline gives CDR1 SEHNR, CDR2 FQNEAQ (reference sequence).

The V and J genes are TRBV6-4 and TRBJ1-5; 7 bases agree with TRBD1. V shed 5 bases and J 0 bases; nucleotides not matched to a gene: 10. CDR3 length: 17 amino acids. The germline CDR1 and CDR2 sequences are MRHNA and SNTAGT. The CDR3 DNA follows: TGTGCCAGCAGTTCCGGGACAGATATTCATAGCAATCAGCCCCAGCATTTT. Its translation is CASSSGTDIHSNQPQHF.

This clone has only one observation. In nucleotides, the CDR3 is TGTGCCAGCAGCGTAGAAGTCTTATCCACAGATACGCAGTATTTT. Encoded protein: CASSVEVLSTDTQYF. This sequence joins TRBV9 and TRBJ2-3; D is undetermined. V was clipped by 0 bases and J by 2 bases, with 10 bases between them. The CDR3 loop spans 15 amino acids. Germline V lookup: CDR1 SGDLS, CDR2 YYNGEE.

V and J are TRBV27 and TRBJ2-3; 7 bases line up with TRBD2. Germline values: CDR1 MNHEY, CDR2 SMNVEV (reference sequence). Trimming cost V 0 bases and J 7 bases; bases outside gene matches: 10. The CDR3 sequence is 16 residues long. CDR3 amino acids: CASSLSSAGFMNTQYF. The CDR3 DNA follows: TGTGCCAGCAGTTTATCTTCAGCGGGATTCATGAATACGCAGTATTTT.

The chain is built from TRBV6-5 and TRBJ2-7, with 7 bases matching TRBD2. From germline, CDR1 is MNHEY and CDR2 SVGAGI. This CDR3 is built from 12 residues. V lost 9 bases to trimming and J lost 6 bases; unmatched junction nucleotides: 8. CDR3 nucleotide sequence: TGTGCCAGTATGGGACTACTCCTCGAGCAGTACTTC. The encoded protein is CASMGLLLEQYF.

V gene TRBV2 combines with J gene TRBJ2-7; 11 bases are a match to TRBD1. This CDR3 comprises 13 residues. V was clipped by 7 bases and J by 6 bases; unmatched bases: 5. Germline V gene lookup returns CDR1 SNHLY and CDR2 FYNNEI. The CDR3 DNA reads as TGTGCCAGCACAGGACAGGGGGCAAGCGAGCAGTACTTC. This gives the protein CASTGQGASEQYF.

This chain uses TRBV19 with TRBJ2-7; the D is unclear. The length of the CDR3 is 13 residues. Germline V gene sequence: CDR1 LNHDA, CDR2 SQIVND (reference sequence). The V and J ends lost 2 bases and 7 bases respectively, with 12 bases between them. CDR3 sequence (DNA): TGTGCCAGTAGTATAACTTCAGGCGCTGAGCAGTACTTC. It translates to CASSITSGAEQYF.

The chain joins TRBV28 to TRBJ1-1, with D perhaps TRBD1 (5 bases). Germline assignment: CDR1 MDHEN and CDR2 SYDVKM. The CDR3 extends over 14 amino acids. Trimming left V 6 bases short and J 5 bases short, with 16 bases between. In DNA, the CDR3 is TGTGCCAGCAGCTCCGGACAAGTGTGGACTGAAGCTTTCTTT. It encodes CASSSGQVWTEAFF.

The chain combines TRBV7-9 with TRBJ2-5; D uncertain. V lost 4 bases to trimming and J lost 5 bases, with 14 bases between them. Germline values: CDR1 SEHNR, CDR2 FQNEAQ (reference sequence). CDR3 length: 14 residues. CDR3 protein: CASSYPWGRETQYF. CDR3 DNA sequence: TGTGCCAGCAGCTACCCGTGGGGTCGGGAGACCCAGTACTTC.